Listed here is a single TCR beta chain. Assay: immunoSEQ multiplex PCR; the TCRdb copy retains only in-frame clones and omits some. Among approximately 84,000 clones listed, approximately 83% were seen once. The CDR3 runs to 12 residues. Looked up from germline, CDR1 is SNHLY and CDR2 is FYNNEI. Trimming cost V 5 bases and J 8 bases, with 12 bases left between them. This entry comes from a study of T cell responses to AZD1222 COVID-19 vaccine. The rearrangement links TRBV2 to TRBJ1-2; D gene unclear. The origin of this receptor is an adult who received the AZD1222 COVID-19 vaccine. The sequencing here drew on peripheral blood, taken 28 days after the second AZD1222 dose. CDR3 sequence (DNA): TGTGCCAGCAGTTCCGACACCAGAGGCTACACCTTC. Translated, it gives CASSSDTRGYTF.